Shown below are 3 T cell receptor beta chains from a single sample sequenced in a study of technical replicates of blood from a few donors. Clones were sequenced by immunoSEQ multiplex PCR, and TCRdb holds only the in-frame ones, with some missing. The profile shows about 82,000 clones, 96% of them singletons. The sequenced sample consisted of T cells isolated from PBMCs. The receptors originated from a human donor in good health.

The V and J genes are TRBV28 and TRBJ2-7, with 7 bases identical to TRBD1. The CDR3 has 13 residues. The germline V gene encodes CDR1 MDHEN and CDR2 SYDVKM. V trimming: 6 bases; J trimming: 1 base; junction bases outside the gene matches: 3. The CDR3 is CASRLQGSYEQYF. CDR3 coding DNA: TGTGCCAGCAGGCTACAGGGGTCCTACGAGCAGTACTTC.

V usage is TRBV2 and J usage is TRBJ2-7, with 7 bases that match TRBD1. Germline CDR1 SNHLY, CDR2 FYNNEI. CDR3 size: 15 residues. Germline trimming cut 4 bases from V and 1 base from J; bases unmatched to any gene: 7. The DNA of the CDR3 is TGTGCCAGCAGTGCCGGGGACAGAGCTTCCTACGAGCAGTACTTC. Encoded protein: CASSAGDRASYEQYF.

The gene calls are TRBV28 and TRBJ1-4; D unresolved. This CDR3 is 15 amino acids long. Trimming shortened V by 6 bases and J by 7 bases, and 18 bases separated the two germline ends. Germline lookup yields CDR1 MDHEN and CDR2 SYDVKM. The CDR3 sequence is CASSPSMGGSEKLFF. The CDR3 DNA reads TGTGCCAGCAGCCCCTCGATGGGTGGGAGTGAAAAACTGTTTTTT.